Listed below are T cell receptor beta chains from one sample, sequenced in a study of blood T cells in healthy people across ages. MiXCR, applied by TCRdb to the 5' RACE reads, yields one record per CDR3 protein. The data contain hundreds of thousands of distinct CDR3 sequences, around 45% of them seen just once; the ten biggest clones take up under 35%. Sequencing was done on a sample of blood. The receptors derive from a woman aged 55 to 70 in good health. Each CDR3 is given with its conserved first and last residue. The D gene is left open where the match is weak. Not every row has a clone size; where given, it reads once, few, many or a size class.

CDR3aa	CDR3nt	d_gene	v_gene	j_gene	abundance
CASSPSLRTGRNTGELFF	TGTGCCAGCAGCCCTTCCCTTAGGACAGGGCGGAACACCGGGGAGCTGTTTTTT	TRBD1	TRBV3-1	TRBJ2-2	few
CASSPQTVSYEQYF	TGTGCCAGCAGCCCACAGACGGTCTCCTACGAGCAGTACTTC	NA	TRBV7-2	TRBJ2-7	few
CSASDDPEGGAFF	TGCAGTGCTAGTGATGACCCCGAGGGTGGGGCTTTCTTT	NA	TRBV20-1	TRBJ1-1	few
CASSRWGGRSSYNEQFF	TGTGCCAGCAGCCGCTGGGGCGGGCGGAGCTCCTACAATGAGCAGTTCTTC	NA	TRBV4-2	TRBJ2-1	few
CASSQFGAGGYEQYF	TGTGCCAGCAGCCAGTTTGGAGCGGGAGGTTACGAGCAGTACTTC	TRBD2	TRBV3-1	TRBJ2-7	NA
CSAKAGAQAEQFF	TGCAGTGCTAAGGCGGGGGCTCAGGCTGAGCAGTTCTTC	NA	TRBV20-1	TRBJ2-1	NA
CASSHKSPTAANYGYTF	TGTGCCAGCAGCCACAAGAGTCCGACGGCGGCTAACTATGGCTACACCTTC	NA	TRBV27	TRBJ1-2	few
CSARGPSGRTYEQYF	TGCAGTGCTAGGGGACCTAGCGGGAGGACCTACGAGCAGTACTTC	TRBD2	TRBV20-1	TRBJ2-7	NA
CASSRGGTGANVLTF	TGTGCCAGCAGCCGAGGTGGGACTGGGGCCAACGTCCTGACTTTC	NA	TRBV7-2	TRBJ2-6	NA
CSASWRVTEQFF	TGCAGTGCTAGCTGGCGGGTCACTGAGCAGTTCTTC	NA	TRBV20-1	TRBJ2-1	once
CASSLPGGTYEQYF	TGCGCCAGCAGCTTGCCAGGCGGGACCTACGAGCAGTACTTC	NA	TRBV5-1	TRBJ2-7	NA
CASSSSLPGSSPLHF	TGTGCCAGCAGCTCCTCTCTTCCAGGGTCCTCACCCCTCCACTTT	NA	TRBV7-9	TRBJ1-6	few
CASDLGSSSGNTIYF	TGTGCCAGTGACCTAGGATCCTCCTCTGGAAACACCATATATTTT	NA	TRBV12-3/TRBV12-4	TRBJ1-3	NA
CASSSLFANTGELFF	TGTGCCAGCAGCTCCCTCTTCGCGAACACCGGGGAGCTGTTTTTT	NA	TRBV11-2	TRBJ2-2	NA
CASSLMASGRVGYNEQYF	TGTGCCAGCAGCTTAATGGCTAGCGGGAGGGTTGGTTACAATGAGCAGTACTTC	TRBD2	TRBV7-8	TRBJ2-7	once
CSAVTGAMKEQYF	TGCAGTGCTGTGACAGGGGCCATGAAGGAGCAGTACTTC	TRBD1	TRBV20-1	TRBJ2-7	many
CASSVGHLAEAFF	TGTGCCAGCAGCGTAGGACACCTGGCTGAAGCTTTCTTT	NA	TRBV7-6	TRBJ1-1	NA
CASSSRQGALNTEAFF	TGTGCCAGCAGCTCAAGACAGGGGGCACTGAACACTGAAGCTTTCTTC	TRBD1	TRBV7-2	TRBJ1-1	NA
CAIRGGLAGDEQFF	TGTGCCATCAGGGGGGGACTAGCGGGAGATGAGCAGTTCTTC	TRBD2	TRBV10-3	TRBJ2-1	NA
CASSVQRRTEAFF	TGTGCCAGCAGCGTCCAGCGACGGACTGAAGCTTTCTTT	NA	TRBV7-2	TRBJ1-1	NA
CASSLSRETSEQYF	TGTGCCAGCAGTTTGAGCAGGGAGACATCCGAGCAGTACTTC	NA	TRBV12-3/TRBV12-4	TRBJ2-7	NA
CASSKNRGGLFEQYF	TGTGCCAGCAGTAAAAATCGGGGGGGACTTTTCGAGCAGTACTTC	TRBD2	TRBV16	TRBJ2-7	NA
CASSLMRSDPLNTEAFF	TGTGCCAGCAGCTTAATGCGGTCCGACCCATTGAACACTGAAGCTTTCTTT	NA	TRBV7-3	TRBJ1-1	NA
CASSRGAGGSYEQYF	TGTGCCAGCAGCCGCGGGGCAGGGGGCTCCTACGAGCAGTACTTC	NA	TRBV5-5	TRBJ2-7	NA
CATGGNEQYF	TGTGCCACCGGCGGCAATGAGCAGTACTTC	NA	TRBV10-3	TRBJ2-5	NA
CASSVVSGGGHQPQHF	TGTGCCAGCAGCGTAGTGTCGGGGGGAGGTCATCAGCCCCAGCATTTT	NA	TRBV9	TRBJ1-5	NA
CATSRDGTSGNEQFF	TGTGCCACCAGCAGAGATGGAACTAGCGGCAATGAGCAGTTCTTC	TRBD2	TRBV15	TRBJ2-1	NA
CASSPRLAGGHEQYF	TGCGCCAGCAGCCCCCGACTAGCGGGAGGACATGAGCAGTACTTC	TRBD2	TRBV4-3	TRBJ2-7	NA
CASSFGADNEQFF	TGTGCCAGCAGTTTTGGCGCCGACAATGAGCAGTTCTTC	NA	TRBV27	TRBJ2-1	NA
CSVGGAGYTF	TGCAGCGTTGGCGGGGCTGGCTACACCTTC	NA	TRBV29-1	TRBJ1-2	few
CASSQDRIGGYTF	TGCGCCAGCAGCCAAGATCGCATCGGGGGCTACACCTTC	NA	TRBV4-3	TRBJ1-2	few
CASSLSGGLDIQYF	TGTGCCAGCAGCTTATCGGGGGGGCTGGACATTCAGTACTTC	TRBD2	TRBV7-2	TRBJ2-4	NA
CASSQAGQEGETQYF	TGTGCCAGCAGTCAAGCGGGACAGGAAGGAGAGACCCAGTACTTC	NA	TRBV28	TRBJ2-5	few
CASSWAGGTDTQYF	TGTGCCAGCAGTTGGGCGGGAGGCACAGATACGCAGTATTTT	TRBD2	TRBV28	TRBJ2-3	NA
CASSLSTNEAFF	TGTGCCAGCAGCCTTTCGACTAATGAAGCTTTCTTT	NA	TRBV28	TRBJ1-1	NA
CASSQGVRNTGELFF	TGCGCCAGCAGCCAAGGGGTCCGTAACACCGGGGAGCTGTTTTTT	NA	TRBV4-3	TRBJ2-2	NA
CASSLQVAGDTGELFF	TGTGCCAGCAGCCTTCAGGTAGCGGGAGACACCGGGGAGCTGTTTTTT	TRBD2	TRBV4-2	TRBJ2-2	NA
CASSLRSWEETQYF	TGTGCCAGCAGCTTAAGGTCTTGGGAAGAGACCCAGTACTTC	NA	TRBV7-8	TRBJ2-5	few
CASSRAIRRAGYNEQFF	TGTGCCAGCAGCCGAGCGATACGGAGGGCCGGGTACAATGAGCAGTTCTTC	NA	TRBV7-2	TRBJ2-1	few
CAISDPTWGRGYEQYF	TGTGCCATCAGTGACCCTACCTGGGGCAGGGGGTACGAGCAGTACTTC	TRBD1	TRBV10-3	TRBJ2-7	NA
CATTWEIRNTGELFF	TGCGCCACCACGTGGGAGATCCGGAACACCGGGGAGCTGTTTTTT	NA	TRBV5-1	TRBJ2-2	NA
CSARGGGWTEAFF	TGCAGTGCTAGAGGAGGGGGGTGGACTGAAGCTTTCTTT	NA	TRBV20-1	TRBJ1-1	NA
CASSVEDRSVASYEQYF	TGTGCCAGCAGCGTAGAGGACCGTTCTGTTGCCTCCTACGAGCAGTACTTC	NA	TRBV9	TRBJ2-7	NA
CASSFRDQPQHF	TGTGCCAGCAGTTTTCGGGATCAGCCCCAGCATTTT	NA	TRBV12-3/TRBV12-4	TRBJ1-5	few
CASLGGRMYEQYF	TGTGCCAGCCTTGGCGGGAGGATGTACGAGCAGTACTTC	TRBD2	TRBV28	TRBJ2-7	NA
CASSRSGGSGANVLTF	TGTGCCAGCAGTCGGAGTGGGGGCTCCGGGGCCAACGTCCTGACTTTC	NA	TRBV6-5	TRBJ2-6	NA
CASSYGLGGYNEQFF	TGTGCCAGCAGTTACGGACTGGGAGGTTACAATGAGCAGTTCTTC	NA	TRBV6-6	TRBJ2-1	few
CASAGGSPGETQYF	TGTGCCAGCGCGGGGGGCAGTCCGGGAGAGACCCAGTACTTC	TRBD2	TRBV7-2	TRBJ2-5	once
CASSARTALAYNEQFF	TGCGCCAGCAGTGCCAGGACGGCACTAGCGTACAATGAGCAGTTCTTC	TRBD2	TRBV5-1	TRBJ2-1	NA